By share, the clone carrying this TCR beta chain ranks as medium-sized. These data come from a study of radiation and T cells in renal cell carcinoma. This CDR3 is built from 13 residues. V was pared by 3 bases and J by 1 base, with 6 bases between. Germline V gene sequence: CDR1 MGHRA, CDR2 YSYEKL. Documented time point: baseline pretreatment blood. Treatment defined: 15 Gy SBRT to primary tumor, nephrectomy 4 weeks later. Generated by immunoSEQ multiplex PCR, the TCRdb table keeps only in-frame clones and is missing some. The repertoire holds about 130,000 clones, with approximately 82% as singletons.

Source: blood, taken from a patient whose treatment included radiotherapy and nephrectomy. V and J are TRBV4-1 and TRBJ1-1; no definite D call. This clonotype was obtained from a woman between 55 and 75 years old with renal cell carcinoma. As DNA, the CDR3 is TGCGCCAGCAGCCAGCGAGCGAACACTGAAGCTTTCTTT. It yields the protein CASSQRANTEAFF.